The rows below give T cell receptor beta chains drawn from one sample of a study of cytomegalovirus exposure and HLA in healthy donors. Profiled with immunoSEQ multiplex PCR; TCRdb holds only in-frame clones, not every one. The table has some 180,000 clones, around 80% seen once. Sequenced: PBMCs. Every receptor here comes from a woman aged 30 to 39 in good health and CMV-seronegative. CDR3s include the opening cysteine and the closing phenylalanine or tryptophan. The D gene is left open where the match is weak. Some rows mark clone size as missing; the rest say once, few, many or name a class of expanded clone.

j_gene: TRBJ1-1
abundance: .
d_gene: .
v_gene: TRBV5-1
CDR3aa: CASSLEGVNTEAFF
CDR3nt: TGCGCCAGCAGCTTGGAAGGGGTGAACACTGAAGCTTTCTTT

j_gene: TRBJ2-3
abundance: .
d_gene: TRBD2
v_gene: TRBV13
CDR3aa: CASSHRVAGAADTQYF
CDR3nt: TGTGCCAGCAGCCACAGGGTAGCGGGGGCCGCAGATACGCAGTATTTT

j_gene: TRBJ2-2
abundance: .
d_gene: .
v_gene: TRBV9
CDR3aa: CASRGLTGELFF
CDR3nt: TGTGCCAGCAGGGGACTCACCGGGGAGCTGTTTTTT

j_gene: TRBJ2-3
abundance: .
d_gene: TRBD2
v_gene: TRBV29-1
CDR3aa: CSVSPGGTQYF
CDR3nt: TGCAGCGTATCGCCCGGGGGGACGCAGTATTTT

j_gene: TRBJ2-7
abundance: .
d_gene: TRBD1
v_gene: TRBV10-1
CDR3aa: CASRSGNPSGTGRSCYEQYF
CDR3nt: TGCGCCAGCAGGTCTGGGAACCCGTCCGGGACAGGGAGGTCCTGTTACGAGCAGTACTTC

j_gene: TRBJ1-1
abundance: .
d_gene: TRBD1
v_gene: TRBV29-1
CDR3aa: CSADRDQNTEAFF
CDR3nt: TGCAGCGCTGACAGGGATCAGAACACTGAAGCTTTCTTT

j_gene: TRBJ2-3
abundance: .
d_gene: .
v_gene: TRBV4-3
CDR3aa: CASSQDGPSGNTDTQYF
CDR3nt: TGCGCCAGCAGCCAAGATGGGCCTTCGGGGAACACAGATACGCAGTATTTT

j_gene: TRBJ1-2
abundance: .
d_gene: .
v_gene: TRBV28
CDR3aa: CASSFVSSALNYGYTF
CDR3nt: TGTGCCAGCAGTTTTGTTAGTTCCGCCTTGAACTATGGCTACACCTTC

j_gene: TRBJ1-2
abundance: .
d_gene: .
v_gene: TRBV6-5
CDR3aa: CASSYSGRNYGYTF
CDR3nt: TGTGCCAGCAGTTACTCTGGGAGGAACTATGGCTACACCTTC

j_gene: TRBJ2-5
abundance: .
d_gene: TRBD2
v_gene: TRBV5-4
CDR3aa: CASSLAGAKETQYF
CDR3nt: TGTGCCAGCAGCTTAGCGGGGGCCAAAGAGACCCAGTACTTC

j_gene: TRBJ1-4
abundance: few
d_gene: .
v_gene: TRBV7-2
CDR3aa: CASSLPRGTNEKLFF
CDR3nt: TGTGCCAGCAGCCTCCCCAGAGGAACTAATGAAAAACTGTTTTTT

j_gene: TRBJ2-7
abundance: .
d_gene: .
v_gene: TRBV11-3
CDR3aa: CASSRLDRPYEQYF
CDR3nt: TGTGCCAGCAGCCGACTCGACCGACCCTACGAGCAGTACTTC

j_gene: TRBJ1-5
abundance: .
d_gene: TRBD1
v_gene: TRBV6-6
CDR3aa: CASRERRQGGQPQHF
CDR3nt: TGTGCCAGCAGAGAAAGACGCCAGGGGGGCCAGCCCCAGCATTTT

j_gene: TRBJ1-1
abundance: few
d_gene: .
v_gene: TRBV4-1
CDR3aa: CASSQAGLDTEAFF
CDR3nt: TGCGCCAGCAGCCAAGCAGGGTTGGACACTGAAGCTTTCTTT

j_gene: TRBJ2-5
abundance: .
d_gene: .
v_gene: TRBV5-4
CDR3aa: CASSLQGTETQYF
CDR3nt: TGTGCCAGCAGCTTGCAGGGGACAGAGACCCAGTACTTC

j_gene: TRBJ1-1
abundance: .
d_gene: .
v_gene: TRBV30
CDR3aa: CAWSRGFSTEAFF
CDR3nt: TGTGCCTGGAGTAGGGGGTTCAGCACTGAAGCTTTCTTT

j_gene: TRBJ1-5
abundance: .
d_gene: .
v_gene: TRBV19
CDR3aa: CASSTWGGLGNQPQHF
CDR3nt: TGTGCCAGTAGTACATGGGGGGGGCTAGGGAATCAGCCCCAGCATTTT

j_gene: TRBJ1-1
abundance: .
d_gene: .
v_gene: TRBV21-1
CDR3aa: CASSKGGERSEAFF
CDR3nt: TGTGCCAGCAGCAAAGGCGGGGAAAGGAGTGAAGCTTTCTTT

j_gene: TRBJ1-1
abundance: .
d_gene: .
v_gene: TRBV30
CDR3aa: CAWSGRLGTDKYLNTEAFF
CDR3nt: TGTGCCTGGAGTGGACGACTAGGGACGGACAAGTATTTGAACACTGAAGCTTTCTTT

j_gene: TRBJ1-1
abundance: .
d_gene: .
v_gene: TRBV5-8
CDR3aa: CASSPTDRVAEAFF
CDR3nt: TGTGCCAGCAGCCCGACAGACAGAGTCGCCGAAGCTTTCTTT

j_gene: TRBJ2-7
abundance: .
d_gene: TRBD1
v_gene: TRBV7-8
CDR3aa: CASSSRGQGHSYEQYF
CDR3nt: TGTGCCAGCAGCTCACGGGGACAGGGGCACTCCTACGAGCAGTACTTC

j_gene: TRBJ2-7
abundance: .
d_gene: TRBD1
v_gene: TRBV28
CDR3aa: CASTPGQANYEQYF
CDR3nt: TGTGCCAGCACCCCGGGACAGGCTAACTACGAGCAGTACTTC

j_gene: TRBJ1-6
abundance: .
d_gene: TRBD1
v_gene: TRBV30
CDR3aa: CAWSVSGGTGGWNSPLHF
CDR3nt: TGTGCCTGGAGTGTATCCGGAGGGACAGGGGGCTGGAATTCACCCCTCCACTTT

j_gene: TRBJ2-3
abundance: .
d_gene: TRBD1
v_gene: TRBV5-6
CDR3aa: CASSRDRESTDTQYF
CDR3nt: TGTGCCAGCAGCCGCGACAGGGAGAGCACAGATACGCAGTATTTT

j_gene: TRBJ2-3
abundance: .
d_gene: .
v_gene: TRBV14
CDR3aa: CASKKPATDTQYF
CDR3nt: TGTGCCAGCAAGAAGCCCGCCACAGATACGCAGTATTTT